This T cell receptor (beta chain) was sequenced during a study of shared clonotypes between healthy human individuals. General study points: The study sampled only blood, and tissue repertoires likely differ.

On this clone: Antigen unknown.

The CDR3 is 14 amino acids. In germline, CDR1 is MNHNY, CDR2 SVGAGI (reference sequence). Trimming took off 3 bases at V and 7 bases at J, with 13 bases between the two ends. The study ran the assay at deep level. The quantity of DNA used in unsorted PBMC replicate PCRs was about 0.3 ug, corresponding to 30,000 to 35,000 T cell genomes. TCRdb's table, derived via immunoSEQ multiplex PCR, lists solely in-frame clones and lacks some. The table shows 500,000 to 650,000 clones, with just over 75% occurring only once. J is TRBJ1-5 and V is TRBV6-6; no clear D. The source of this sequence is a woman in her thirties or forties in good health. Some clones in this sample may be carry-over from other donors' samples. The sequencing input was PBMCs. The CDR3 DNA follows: TGTGCCAGCAGTTATGGAAGCTCCGGGCAGCCCCAGCATTTT. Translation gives CASSYGSSGQPQHF.